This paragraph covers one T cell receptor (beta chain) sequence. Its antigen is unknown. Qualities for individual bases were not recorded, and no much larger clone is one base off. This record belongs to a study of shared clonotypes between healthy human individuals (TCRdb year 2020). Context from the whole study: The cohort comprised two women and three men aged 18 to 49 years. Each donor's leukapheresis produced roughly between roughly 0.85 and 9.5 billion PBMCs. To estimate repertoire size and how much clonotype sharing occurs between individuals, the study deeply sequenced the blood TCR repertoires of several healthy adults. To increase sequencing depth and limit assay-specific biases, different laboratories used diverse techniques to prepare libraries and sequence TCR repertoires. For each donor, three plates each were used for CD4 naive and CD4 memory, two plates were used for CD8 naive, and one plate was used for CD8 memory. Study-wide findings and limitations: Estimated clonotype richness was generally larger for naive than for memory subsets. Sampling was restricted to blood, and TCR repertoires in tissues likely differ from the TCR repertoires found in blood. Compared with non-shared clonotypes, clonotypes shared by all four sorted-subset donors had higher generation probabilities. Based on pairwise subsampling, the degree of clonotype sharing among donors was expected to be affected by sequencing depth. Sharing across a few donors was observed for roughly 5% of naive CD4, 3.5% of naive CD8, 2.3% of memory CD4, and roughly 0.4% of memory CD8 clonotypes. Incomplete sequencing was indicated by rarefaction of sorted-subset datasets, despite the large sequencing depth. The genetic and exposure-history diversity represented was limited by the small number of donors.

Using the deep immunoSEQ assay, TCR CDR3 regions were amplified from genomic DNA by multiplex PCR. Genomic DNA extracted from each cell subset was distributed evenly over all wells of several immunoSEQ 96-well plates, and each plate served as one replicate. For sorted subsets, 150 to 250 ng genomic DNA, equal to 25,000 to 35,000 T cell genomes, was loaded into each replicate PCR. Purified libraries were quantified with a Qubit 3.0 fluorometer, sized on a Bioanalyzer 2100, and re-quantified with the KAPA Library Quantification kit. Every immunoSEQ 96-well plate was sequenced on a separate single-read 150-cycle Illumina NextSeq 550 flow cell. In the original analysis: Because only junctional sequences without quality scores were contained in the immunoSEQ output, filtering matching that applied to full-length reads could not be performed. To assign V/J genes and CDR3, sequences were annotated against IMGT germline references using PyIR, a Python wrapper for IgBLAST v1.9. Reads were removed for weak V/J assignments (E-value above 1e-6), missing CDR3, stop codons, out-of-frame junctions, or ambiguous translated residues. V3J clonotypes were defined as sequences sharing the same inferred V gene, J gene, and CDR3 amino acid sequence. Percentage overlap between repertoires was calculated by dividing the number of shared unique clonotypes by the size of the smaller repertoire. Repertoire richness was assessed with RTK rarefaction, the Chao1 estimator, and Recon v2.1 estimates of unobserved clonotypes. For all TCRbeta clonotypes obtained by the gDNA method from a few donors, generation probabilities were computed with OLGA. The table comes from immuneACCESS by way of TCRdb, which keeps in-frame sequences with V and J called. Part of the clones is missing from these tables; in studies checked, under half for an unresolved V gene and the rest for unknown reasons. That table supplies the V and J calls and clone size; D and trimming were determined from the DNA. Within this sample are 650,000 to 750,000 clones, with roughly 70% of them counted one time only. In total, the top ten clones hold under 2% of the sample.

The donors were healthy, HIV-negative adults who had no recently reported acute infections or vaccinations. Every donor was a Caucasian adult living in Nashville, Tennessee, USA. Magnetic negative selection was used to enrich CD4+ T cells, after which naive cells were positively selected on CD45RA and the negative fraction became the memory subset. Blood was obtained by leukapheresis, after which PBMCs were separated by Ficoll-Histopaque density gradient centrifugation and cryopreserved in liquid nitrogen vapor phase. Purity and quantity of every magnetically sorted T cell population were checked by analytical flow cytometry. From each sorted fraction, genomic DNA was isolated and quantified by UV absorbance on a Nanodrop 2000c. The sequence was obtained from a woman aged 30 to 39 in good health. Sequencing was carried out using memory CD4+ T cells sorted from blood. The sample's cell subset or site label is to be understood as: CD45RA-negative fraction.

This receptor has the CDR3 CASSFTLDNYEQYF. In nucleotides, the sequence is TGTGCCAGCAGTTTCACCCTGGACAACTACGAGCAGTACTTC. The sequence is built from TRBV28 and TRBJ2-7; perhaps TRBD1 is the D gene, with 5 bases matching. The CDR3 covers 14 residues, taking in both the cysteine and the phenylalanine. CDR3 DNA only is kept here, 42 bases in frame from base 1. CDR1 and CDR2 were assigned from the germline V gene as MDHEN and SYDVKM. A distance of 12 bases separates the germline ends of V and J, which lose 3 bases and 3 bases respectively.